This passage covers 28 T cell receptor beta chains from one sample sequenced in a study of vaccination and CD4 T cells after COVID-19 (dated by TCRdb to the early 2020s). Receptor amplification or capture employed PCR. TCRdb names Illumina iSeq 100 as the instrument used. At the Johns Hopkins FTIC core, DNA from the cultured CD4+ T cells underwent TCR sequencing with the Oncomine TCR Beta short-read assay. The raw public reads went through TCRdb reprocessing: fastp at Q25, MiXCR clone calling, in-frame beta chains kept. Entries that share a CDR3 protein sequence are merged under the most common genes and DNA. This sample holds around 2,700 distinct CDR3 sequences; approximately 40% were observed only once. The ten largest clones represent approximately 45% of the sample. Their cognate antigens are unknown. The treatment or condition label on this specimen signifies: approximately nine-day PBMC culture with coronavirus spike peptide pools or control peptides (ViraFEST assay). CD4+ T cells from unexposed donors were collected before the COVID-19 pandemic (2011-2018).

The sequenced sample was CD4+ T cells from blood, cultured in vitro. Receptors were obtained from a human donor in good health.

This clonotype was detected only a few times. Here the CDR3 DNA reads TGTGCCAGCAGCAAAGTCTCTTTGGGGCTTGTGGCTTTCTTT. Protein product: CASSKVSLGLVAFF. The rearrangement links TRBV21-1 to TRBJ1-1; the DNA was not compared with TRBD1, the D call given in the table. TRBV21-1 is a pseudogene. The CDR3 extends over 14 amino acids.

The chain employs TRBV12-3 or TRBV12-4 and TRBJ2-7; 9 positions match TRBD2. The V and J ends lost 4 bases and 0 bases, in that order; junction bases with no gene match: 4. The CDR3 has 15 residues. The CDR3 coding sequence is TGTGCCAGCAGTTACAGCGGGGGGAACTCCTACGAGCAGTACTTC. Its translation: CASSYSGGNSYEQYF.

V gene TRBV7-9 combines with J gene TRBJ2-3, with a tentative D call TRBD2 (6 bases). The V and J ends lost 2 bases and 1 base respectively, with 13 bases between them. The CDR3 is made up of 16 amino acids. CDR1 is SEHNR, CDR2 FQNEAQ, per germline (reference sequence). CDR3 region: CASSLTGGGGTDTQYF. DNA for the CDR3: TGTGCCAGCAGCTTAACCGGGGGTGGGGGCACAGATACGCAGTATTTT. Looking up the rest from reference TRBV7-9 and TRBJ2-3 gives the full variable domain: DTGVSQNPRHKITKRGQNVTFRCDPISEHNRLYWYRQTLGQGPEFLTYFQNEAQLEKSRLLSDRFSAERPKGSFSTLEIQRTEQGDSAMYLCASSLTGGGGTDTQYFGPGTRLTVL.

V and J are TRBV19 and TRBJ1-5; 10 nucleotides line up with TRBD1. Germline values: CDR1 LNHDA, CDR2 SQIVND (reference sequence). The V segment lost 4 bases and the J segment 1 base; nucleotides outside the gene matches: 10. The CDR3 consists of 18 residues. The CDR3 region has the DNA TGTGCCAGTAGTACTTCCGGGACAGGGGTTGCCAGCAATCAGCCCCAGCATTTT. Translated, it gives CASSTSGTGVASNQPQHF.

This clonotype has a handful of counts. The CDR3 DNA sequence: TGTGCCAGCAGTTACGCCACAGGGGGCTACGAGCAGTACTTC. Translated: CASSYATGGYEQYF. The V and J genes are TRBV6-5 and TRBJ2-7; 8 bases align to TRBD1. Trimming cost V 2 bases and J 3 bases; bases outside gene matches: 3. This CDR3 region has 14 residues. Germline V gene data show CDR1 as MNHEY and CDR2 as SVGAGI.

This sequence joins TRBV6-2 or TRBV6-3 and TRBJ1-1, with D uncertain. Germline CDR1 MNHEY, CDR2 SVGEGT. The germline V and J ends were trimmed by 6 bases and 0 bases, with 11 bases remaining between them. The CDR3 runs 14 residues. In DNA, the CDR3 is TGTGCCAGCAGATCACGGAACATGAACACTGAAGCTTTCTTT. This gives the protein CASRSRNMNTEAFF.

The chain joins TRBV20-1 to TRBJ2-2, with a possible D match to TRBD1 (5 bases). CDR3 length: 15 amino acids. Germline V gives CDR1 DFQATT, CDR2 SNEGSKA (reference sequence). V was cut by 0 bases and J by 3 bases, with 11 bases left in between. CDR3 coding DNA: TGCAGTGCTAGAGATCTCCGACAGTACACCGGGGAGCTGTTTTTT. Its protein product is CSARDLRQYTGELFF.

The chain combines TRBV6-5 with TRBJ2-2; D is uncertain. Germline CDR1 reads MNHEY; CDR2 reads SVGAGI. Trimming cost V 4 bases and J 8 bases, with 5 bases left between them. The CDR3 covers 11 residues. The CDR3 bases are TGTGCCAGCAGTTCGACAGGGGAGCTGTTTTTT. Encoded protein: CASSSTGELFF.

This clonotype turned up a few times. CDR3 in DNA: TGCGCCAGCAGCCCGGGGGATAGCTTTAACTATGGCTACACCTTC. Protein: CASSPGDSFNYGYTF. The genes are TRBV5-1 and TRBJ1-2; a possible D gene is TRBD1 (5 bases). The CDR3 totals 15 residues. From germline, CDR1 is SGHRS and CDR2 YFSETQ. V lost 4 bases and J lost 1, with 14 bases in between.

This clonotype has more than one count but fewer than ten. The rearrangement links TRBV6-1 to TRBJ2-7; 13 positions agree with TRBD2. V was clipped by 5 bases and J by 11 bases; unmatched bases: 18. This CDR3 contains 17 residues. Germline-derived CDR1 and CDR2 are MNHNS and SASEGT. CDR3 loop: CASSPGLAGYMGREEYF. In DNA form, the CDR3 reads TGTGCCAGCAGTCCGGGACTAGCGGGATATATGGGTAGGGAGGAGTACTTC.

The chain combines TRBV12-2 with TRBJ1-1. TRBV12-2 is a pseudogene. The CDR3 is 18 amino acids. CDR3 coding DNA: TGTGCAAGTCGCTTAGTAGGCATGATTGGGTGCACGAACACTGAAGCTTTCTTT. This gives the protein CASRLVGMIGCTNTEAFF.

This clonotype was recorded a few times. The chain joins TRBV2 to TRBJ1-1, with TRBD1 matching over 7 bases. The CDR3 has 13 amino acids. The germline V gene has CDR1 SNHLY and CDR2 FYNNEI. The ends lost 4 bases at V and 1 base at J; junction bases unmatched: 0. CDR3 DNA sequence: TGTGCCAGCAGTGGACAGGGGAACACTGAAGCTTTCTTT. Amino acids: CASSGQGNTEAFF.

This chain uses TRBV9 with TRBJ1-6; D is perhaps TRBD1 (6 bases). This CDR3 comprises 16 residues. Germline V gives CDR1 SGDLS, CDR2 YYNGEE. Trimming cost V 4 bases and J 7 bases, with 18 bases left between them. The DNA for the CDR3 is TGTGCCAGCAGCCCCAGGGGCAGGGGTGACAATTCACCCCTCCACTTT. This encodes CASSPRGRGDNSPLHF.

The rearrangement uses TRBV7-2 and TRBJ1-1, with D uncertain. V dropped 1 base and J dropped 2 bases, with 8 bases sitting between them. CDR3 length: 14 amino acids. CDR1 SGHTA and CDR2 FQGNSA come from the germline V gene. CDR3 sequence: CASSLVRVNTEAFF. The CDR3 DNA reads as TGTGCCAGCAGCTTAGTCAGAGTTAACACTGAAGCTTTCTTT.

This clonotype occurred a few times. This rearrangement joins TRBV28 to TRBJ1-5, with unresolved D. The ends were cut back, 6 bases at V and 0 bases at J, with 9 bases in the middle. The CDR3 loop spans 14 amino acids. The germline V gene has CDR1 MDHEN and CDR2 SYDVKM. The CDR3 DNA reads as TGTGCCAGCAGCCCTGTGAGTAGCAATCAGCCCCAGCATTTT. Encoded protein: CASSPVSSNQPQHF.

There are a few counts of this clonotype. The chain combines TRBV7-8 with TRBJ1-1; D may be TRBD1 (5 bases). V gave up 5 bases and J gave up 5 bases, with 12 bases separating them. Germline CDR1 SGHVS, CDR2 FQNEAQ. This CDR3 region has 13 residues. The chain's CDR3 is CASSRMGGTEAFF. CDR3 DNA: TGTGCCAGCAGCCGAATGGGGGGGACTGAAGCTTTCTTT.

In its sample, this clonotype is medium-sized (0.01 to 0.1%). This chain uses TRBV6-1 with TRBJ1-6; D remains unclear. Germline values: CDR1 MNHNS, CDR2 SASEGT. V was trimmed by 2 bases and J by 7 bases, leaving 6 bases between them. The CDR3 length is 13 residues. CDR3 coding DNA: TGTGCCAGCAGTGAATACGGGAATTCACCCCTCCACTTT. This sequence encodes CASSEYGNSPLHF.

Only a few counts were recorded for this clonotype. J is TRBJ1-5 and V is TRBV5-8; possible D gene TRBD1, 5 bases. The V end was cut by 6 bases, the J end by 4 bases, with 11 bases between. The CDR3 length is 13 residues. Germline V gives CDR1 SGHTS, CDR2 YDEGEE. CDR3 sequence (DNA): TGTGCCAGCAACCGGGGACTGAATCAGCCCCAGCATTTT. It codes for CASNRGLNQPQHF. The full variable domain, its missing parts supplied by reference TRBV5-8 and TRBJ1-5, is EAGVTQSPTHLIKTRGQQATLRCSPISGHTSVYWYQQALGLGLQFLLWYDEGEERNRGNFPPRFSGRQFPNYSSELNVNALELEDSALYLCASNRGLNQPQHFGDGTRLSIL.

This chain uses TRBV19 with TRBJ2-7; 10 bases agree with TRBD1. Trimming at V came to 6 bases and at J to 4 bases, leaving 6 bases not matched to a gene. This CDR3 region has 14 residues. Looked up from germline, CDR1 is LNHDA and CDR2 is SQIVND (reference sequence). The CDR3 region has the DNA TGTGCCAGTAGCACCGGGACAGGGGTATACGAGCAGTACTTC. This encodes CASSTGTGVYEQYF.

In its sample, this clonotype is medium-sized. The rearrangement uses TRBV15 and TRBJ1-2, with 10 bases lining up with TRBD1. The trim removed 4 bases at V and 8 bases at J, leaving 7 bases unmatched. Germline V gives CDR1 LNHNV, CDR2 YYDKDF (reference sequence). The CDR3 contains 14 residues. CDR3 nucleotides: TGTGCCACCAGCACCGGGACAGGGGTAGGAGGCTACACCTTC. It codes for CATSTGTGVGGYTF.

In its sample, this clonotype was seen a few times. This rearrangement joins TRBV11-1 to TRBJ1-1; D may be TRBD1 (6 bases). Germline-derived CDR1 and CDR2 are SGHAT and FQDESV (reference sequence). The CDR3 spans 14 residues. V lost 3 bases to trimming and J lost 6 bases, with 14 bases between them. The CDR3 sequence: CASSLGRTAPEAFF. The CDR3 DNA is TGTGCCAGCAGCTTGGGACGGACAGCCCCTGAAGCTTTCTTT.

This sequence joins TRBV6-1 and TRBJ1-5; possibly TRBD1 for D (5 bases). The CDR3 has 17 residues. The V end lost 4 bases, the J end lost 7 bases, and 23 bases lay between the germline ends. CDR1 is MNHNS, CDR2 SASEGT, per germline. The CDR3 DNA follows: TGTGCCAGCAGTGCCGTCCAGAGACAGAGGAGTCAGCAGCCCCAGCATTTT. It codes for CASSAVQRQRSQQPQHF.

This clonotype turned up a few times. The chain couples TRBV20-1 to TRBJ2-5; D unclear. V lost 7 bases and J 5 bases, leaving 11 bases between the germline ends. The germline V gene has CDR1 DFQATT and CDR2 SNEGSKA (reference sequence). The CDR3 sequence is 11 residues long. The CDR3 sequence is CSVRRMETQYF. The DNA for the CDR3 is TGCAGTGTCAGGAGAATGGAGACCCAGTACTTC.

The chain uses TRBV5-1 and TRBJ1-2, with D uncertain. The ends were cut back, 0 bases at V and 4 bases at J, with 10 bases in the middle. CDR3 size: 14 residues. Germline V lookup: CDR1 SGHRS, CDR2 YFSETQ. In DNA form, the CDR3 reads TGCGCCAGCAGCTTGGATGGGGTTGGCTATGGCTACACCTTC. The encoded protein is CASSLDGVGYGYTF.

By share, this clonotype ranks as medium-sized. The chain joins TRBV15 to TRBJ1-3, with 8 nucleotides matching TRBD1. From germline, CDR1 is LNHNV and CDR2 YYDKDF (reference sequence). With V trimmed by 5 bases and J by 0 bases, 12 bases remained unmatched. CDR3 length: 18 amino acids. The CDR3 loop is CATSRTAGGPFSGNTIYF. As DNA, the CDR3 is TGTGCCACCAGCCGAACCGCAGGGGGCCCTTTCTCTGGAAACACCATATATTTT.

CDR3 loop: CASSAQGRDGYTF. DNA of the CDR3: TGTGCCAGTAGTGCACAGGGGAGGGATGGCTACACCTTC. The chain joins TRBV19 to TRBJ1-2; TRBD1 matches 7 bases. CDR3 length equals 13 residues. Germline V CDR1 and CDR2: LNHDA, SQIVND (reference sequence). The trim removed 5 bases at V and 6 bases at J, leaving 6 bases unmatched.

CDR3 DNA sequence: TGTGCCAGCAGTTTATTGACAGGGCTTGGCTACACCTTC. It is translated as CASSLLTGLGYTF. This chain links TRBV28 with TRBJ1-2, with TRBD1 matching 7 bases. Germline values: CDR1 MDHEN, CDR2 SYDVKM. Unmatched junction bases numbered 3, after V lost 1 base and J lost 7 bases. This CDR3 comprises 13 residues.

This clonotype was counted between two and nine times. The rearrangement links TRBV2 to TRBJ2-2; D tentatively fits TRBD1 or TRBD2 (5 bases each). This CDR3 is 15 amino acids long. Germline CDR1 SNHLY, CDR2 FYNNEI. V was shortened by 2 bases and J by 6 bases, with 13 bases between the two germline ends. The CDR3 here is CASSELRGDSGELFF. The CDR3 coding sequence is TGTGCCAGCAGTGAATTACGGGGCGATTCCGGGGAGCTGTTTTTT.